This T cell receptor beta chain was sequenced for a study of Graves' ophthalmopathy and Graves' hyperthyroidism. Amplified material comprised TCR beta CDR3 regions derived from RNA transcripts. The library came from an HTBI-primed first-round RT-PCR and a second-round multiplex PCR. MiXCR was run by TCRdb on the multiplex PCR reads, yielding one entry per CDR3 protein. The sample consists of hundreds of thousands of distinct CDR3 sequences, around 21% of them appearing once. Calling hyperthyroidism stable required that no ophthalmopathy show up within 18 months of follow-up. The germline V gene has CDR1 MGHDK and CDR2 SYGVNS. This CDR3 region has 11 residues. The V end was cut by 4 bases, the J end by 14 bases, with 14 bases between.

Sequenced: peripheral blood. The clonotype comes from a woman under 30 with stable Graves' hyperthyroidism. The chain employs TRBV25-1 and TRBJ1-1; weak D call: TRBD1 (5 bases). In DNA form, the CDR3 reads TGTGCCAGCAGTGGGTCAGGGAGGCAGTTCTTT. Protein: CASSGSGRQFF.